This TCR beta chain came from a study of blood T cell repertoires in COVID-19. The CDR3 runs 13 residues. V was cut by 1 base and J by 4 bases, with 7 bases left in between. Germline V gene lookup returns CDR1 MDHEN and CDR2 SYDVKM. Sequencing used immunoSEQ multiplex PCR; TCRdb keeps in-frame clones, though not all of them. The sample holds some 29,000 clones; around 91% are singletons and the top ten take around 1%. The sequenced sample consisted of peripheral blood. This TCR derives from a man in his sixties or seventies with active or convalescent COVID-19. The chain employs TRBV28 and TRBJ1-1, with D unclear. The CDR3 DNA reads as TGTGCCAGCAGTTTATTAAGTAGCACTGAAGCTTTCTTT. Protein: CASSLLSSTEAFF.